This T cell receptor (beta chain) is from a study of graft-versus-host responses after intestinal transplantation. Study-wide findings and caveats: Clonal ratios of graft-versus-host to host-versus-graft in allografts were high for patients exhibiting graft-donor T cell macrochimerism. The highest levels of circulating GvH clones went along with early declines in HvG clones after transplant. GvH clonotypes were identified within recipient marrow, with a subset emerging first in ileum or blood.

The CDR3 length is 13 residues. Germline CDR1 MNHEY, CDR2 SVGAGI. V lost 2 bases and J lost 4; bases outside the gene matches: 0. In the case of this clone: Antigen: not known.

Only in-frame clones appear in the TCRdb table, and some are missing; sequencing was by immunoSEQ multiplex PCR. The sample comprises approximately 68,000 clones, 90% of which are singletons, and roughly 4% rests with the top ten. The specimen was unstimulated CD8+ T cells sorted from spleen or lymph node cells, collected before transplant. The gene calls are TRBV6-5 and TRBJ2-5, with TRBD1 matching 8 bases. The sequence was collected from a human donor who was the organ donor for an intestinal transplant. The CDR3 spells CASSYGTGETQYF. The CDR3 nucleotides read TGTGCCAGCAGTTACGGGACAGGAGAGACCCAGTACTTC.